Below, 19 T cell receptor beta chains from the same sample are listed, as sequenced in a study of OX40 agonist ivuxolimab in advanced cancers. Measured with immunoSEQ multiplex PCR; TCRdb has only the in-frame clones, and not every one. The sample lists under 25,000 clones, 86% seen once, with 15% to 20% in the top ten. Sequencing used CD4+ or CD8+ T cells sorted from blood, obtained in a trial of the OX40 agonist ivuxolimab. The receptors shown here come from an adult with an advanced solid tumor such as melanoma, head and neck, liver or kidney cancer.

This sequence joins TRBV7-2 and TRBJ1-4; unclear D gene. The V end lost 1 base, the J end lost 0 bases, and 6 bases lay between the germline ends. Germline V gene sequence: CDR1 SGHTA, CDR2 FQGNSA. CDR3 size: 15 residues. The CDR3 DNA sequence: TGTGCCAGCAGCTTAGATGGGACAACTAATGAAAAACTGTTTTTT. Protein: CASSLDGTTNEKLFF.

This clone appeared once. The genes are TRBV4-3 and TRBJ2-7; unclear D gene. V was shortened by 0 bases and J by 1 base, with 7 bases between the two germline ends. Germline V gene data show CDR1 as LGHNA and CDR2 as YSLEER. The CDR3 is 14 amino acids. DNA of the CDR3: TGCGCCAGCAGCCAAGAAATCCTATCCTACGAGCAGTACTTC. Translated, it gives CASSQEILSYEQYF.

The V gene is TRBV14, the J gene TRBJ1-6, with D possibly TRBD1 on 5 matching bases. Germline loops: CDR1 SGHDN, CDR2 FVKESK. Trimming stripped 2 bases from V and 15 bases from J, with 20 bases between. This CDR3 has 15 amino acids. The CDR3: CASSQNFGGVSVLHF. The DNA of the CDR3 is TGTGCCAGCAGCCAAAACTTCGGGGGAGTTTCAGTCCTCCACTTT. The full variable domain, its missing parts supplied by reference TRBV14 and TRBJ1-6, is EAGVTQFPSHSVIEKGQTVTLRCDPISGHDNLYWYRRVMGKEIKFLLHFVKESKQDESGMPNNRFLAERTGGTYSTLKVQPAELEDSGVYFCASSQNFGGVSVLHFGNGTRLTVT.

The chain recombines TRBV15 with TRBJ2-7; 8 bases map to TRBD1. Germline CDR1 LNHNV, CDR2 YYDKDF (reference sequence). V shed 4 bases and J 5 bases; nucleotides not matched to a gene: 13. The CDR3 consists of 16 residues. The CDR3, as DNA: TGTGCCACCAGCACCGTCAGGGGGCGATCTAAGGACGAGCAGTACTTC. Translated: CATSTVRGRSKDEQYF.

This clone was seen a handful of times. Other DNA sequences in this sample translate to the same CDR3. V usage is TRBV18 and J usage is TRBJ2-7; D ambiguous. CDR1 is KGHSH and CDR2 is LQKENI in the germline V gene. There are 13 residues in the CDR3. V lost 3 bases to trimming and J lost 0 bases, with 6 bases between them. CDR3 sequence reads: CASSPLDSYEQYF. DNA for the CDR3: TGTGCCAGCTCACCGTTGGACTCCTACGAGCAGTACTTC.

The V call is TRBV2, the J call TRBJ2-1; no reliable D call. The CDR3 loop spans 11 amino acids. V was shortened by 6 bases and J by 7 bases, with 7 bases between the two germline ends. The germline CDR1 and CDR2 sequences are SNHLY and FYNNEI. The CDR3 sequence is CASRGGNEQFF. The CDR3 bases are TGTGCCAGCAGGGGTGGGAATGAGCAGTTCTTC. Based on the CDR3 plus reference TRBV2 and TRBJ2-1, the full variable domain is EPEVTQTPSHQVTQMGQEVILRCVPISNHLYFYWYRQILGQKVEFLVSFYNNEISEKSEIFDDQFSVERPDGSNFTLKIRSTKLEDSAMYFCASRGGNEQFFGPGTRLTVL.

The rearrangement links TRBV5-6 to TRBJ2-5, with TRBD2 identical over 10 bases. From germline, CDR1 is SGHDT and CDR2 YYEEEE. J lost 4 bases, V lost 3 bases, and 6 bases had no gene match. CDR3 length: 15 residues. The CDR3 here is CASSSGLAELETQYF. The CDR3 coding sequence is TGTGCCAGCAGCTCTGGACTAGCGGAATTAGAGACCCAGTACTTC.

V is TRBV7-6 and J is TRBJ2-7; 10 nucleotides agree with TRBD1. The CDR3 extends over 20 amino acids. V shed 4 bases, J shed 7 bases, and the junction held 25 bases outside the gene matches. Per germline, CDR1 SGHVS and CDR2 FNYEAQ. The DNA of the CDR3 is TGTGCCAGCAGCTCCAAAGGAGAGGGACAGGGGTGGATGGGTATTGAAGAGCAGTACTTC. Translating gives CASSSKGEGQGWMGIEEQYF.

The rearrangement links TRBV9 to TRBJ2-1; D gene unclear. The length of the CDR3 is 13 residues. The V and J ends lost 7 bases and 5 bases respectively, with 13 bases between them. Germline CDR1 SGDLS, CDR2 YYNGEE. CDR3 amino acids: CASGDLFDNEQFF. CDR3 sequence (DNA): TGTGCCAGCGGAGACTTATTTGACAATGAGCAGTTCTTC.

The CDR3 loop reads CSVRPNPSYEQYF. The CDR3 region has the DNA TGCAGCGTTCGGCCAAACCCTTCCTACGAGCAGTACTTC. This sequence joins TRBV29-1 and TRBJ2-7; D gene ambiguous. Trimming stripped 5 bases from V and 1 base from J, with 12 bases between. The CDR3 is 13 amino acids. Per germline, CDR1 SQVTM and CDR2 ANQGSEA.

The V gene is TRBV9, the J gene TRBJ2-2; D uncertain. The CDR3 has 15 amino acids. Germline values: CDR1 SGDLS, CDR2 YYNGEE. The ends were cut back, 3 bases at V and 4 bases at J, with 13 bases in the middle. CDR3 nucleotide sequence: TGTGCCAGCAGCGAGACTTCTCCGGGCACCGGGGAGCTGTTTTTT. Its protein product is CASSETSPGTGELFF.

This chain uses TRBV2 with TRBJ1-6, with 11 bases that match TRBD1. This CDR3 has 13 amino acids. CDR1 and CDR2 (germline): SNHLY, FYNNEI. J gave up 8 bases and V 9 bases, and 3 bases lay outside the gene matches. CDR3 amino acids: CARKGQGDSPLHF. The CDR3 nucleotides are TGTGCCAGAAAGGGACAGGGGGATTCACCCCTCCACTTT.

The chain is built from TRBV6-6 and TRBJ1-6; 7 positions agree with TRBD1. With V trimmed by 8 bases and J by 5 bases, 6 bases remained unmatched. CDR1 and CDR2 (germline): MNHNY, SVGAGI (reference sequence). The CDR3 spans 14 residues. CDR3 nucleotide sequence: TGTGCCAGCCGGGGACAGCCAGATAATTCACCCCTCCACTTT. It encodes CASRGQPDNSPLHF.

This clone was seen a few times. V usage is TRBV4-1 and J usage is TRBJ2-5; TRBD2 is a possible D gene (5 bases). The CDR3 covers 18 residues. CDR1 MGHRA and CDR2 YSYEKL come from the germline V gene. V lost 0 bases and J lost 4, with 21 bases in between. CDR3 protein: CASSQELTGVGLIETQYF. CDR3 in DNA: TGCGCCAGCAGCCAAGAGCTGACCGGGGTCGGCTTAATAGAGACCCAGTACTTC.

This chain joins TRBV19 and TRBJ2-7; D is perhaps TRBD1 or TRBD2 (5 bases each). Trimming removed 6 bases at V and 1 base at J, with 16 bases between. Per the germline V gene, CDR1 is LNHDA and CDR2 is SQIVND (reference sequence). CDR3 length: 15 residues. CDR3 sequence: CASSEPGRQSYEQYF. The CDR3 DNA is TGTGCCAGTAGCGAGCCGGGGCGGCAATCCTACGAGCAGTACTTC. Supplemented by reference TRBV19 and TRBJ2-7, the full variable domain reads DGGITQSPKYLFRKEGQNVTLSCEQNLNHDAMYWYRQDPGQGLRLIYYSQIVNDFQKGDIAEGYSVSREKKESFPLTVTSAQKNPTAFYLCASSEPGRQSYEQYFGPGTRLTVT.

This clone is a singleton in its sample. This chain links TRBV4-3 with TRBJ2-4; a weak D match, TRBD2 (5 bases). Between the trimmed V and J ends, which lost 1 base and 13 bases, there was a span of 17 bases. This CDR3 region has 14 residues. The V gene's germline CDR1 is LGHNA and CDR2 YSLEER. The DNA for the CDR3 is TGCGCCAGCAGCCAAGTCTCTATGGCGGGCCTACAGTACTTC. Protein sequence: CASSQVSMAGLQYF.

The genes are TRBV11-3 and TRBJ2-7; TRBD1 matches 10 bases. Trimming cost V 5 bases and J 4 bases; bases outside gene matches: 8. This CDR3 is 15 amino acids long. Germline CDR1 and CDR2: SGHNT and YENEEA. CDR3 coding DNA: TGTGCCAGCAGCCCGAGACAGGGGGCTGGGTACGAGCAGTACTTC. Amino acid sequence: CASSPRQGAGYEQYF.

J is TRBJ2-3 and V is TRBV5-1, with 7 bases identical to TRBD2. CDR1 SGHRS and CDR2 YFSETQ come from the germline V gene. The CDR3 runs 14 residues. Losses at the gene ends were 7 bases for V and 0 bases for J; bases not matched to a gene: 5. CDR3 loop: CASGSGGSTDTQYF. In DNA form, the CDR3 reads TGCGCCAGCGGCTCCGGGGGGAGCACAGATACGCAGTATTTT.

V is TRBV7-2 and J is TRBJ1-1, with D maybe TRBD1 (6 bases). Germline CDR1 reads SGHTA; CDR2 reads FQGNSA. V lost 0 bases and J lost 6, with 11 bases in between. The CDR3 is 14 residues long. The CDR3 bases are TGTGCCAGCAGCTTAGCGTACAGGGCGGCTGAAGCTTTCTTT. Protein product: CASSLAYRAAEAFF.